This TCR beta chain was identified in a study of OX40 agonist ivuxolimab in advanced cancers. The overall study: Every 2 weeks, ivuxolimab was infused into the patients intravenously at between 0.01 and 10 mg/kg.

Using immunoSEQ multiplex PCR, the repertoire was profiled, and TCRdb retains in-frame clones only, with some absent. The data show more than 20,000 clones, around 85% seen once. V shed 4 bases and J 1 base; nucleotides not matched to a gene: 13. The V gene's germline CDR1 is SGHNT and CDR2 YYREEE (reference sequence). CDR3 length: 17 residues. J is TRBJ2-5 and V is TRBV5-4; 7 bases agree with TRBD2. This specimen was CD4+ or CD8+ T cells sorted from blood, taken in a trial of the OX40 agonist ivuxolimab. This TCR derives from an adult with an advanced solid tumor such as melanoma, head and neck, liver or kidney cancer. DNA of the CDR3: TGTGCCAGCAGCCGAACTGGAAGCGGGGCCCTCCAAGAGACCCAGTACTTC. Translation: CASSRTGSGALQETQYF.